The clone carrying this T cell receptor beta chain has a handful of counts. Source study methods: Amplifying reference gene primers gave estimates of nucleated cell counts. The protocol was immunoSEQ multiplex PCR, while the TCRdb copy is restricted to in-frame clones and leaves out a portion. The V and J calls and clone size were taken over from that table, and D and trimming were inferred from the DNA. The sample holds 240,000 or so clones, approximately 84% seen once. The data belong to a study of blood T cell repertoires in COVID-19. Study-level information: Acute and convalescent COVID-19 specimens originated in the United States, Italy and Spain. The analysed material was cDNA or gDNA that came from T cells, B-cell-depleted T cells, or PBMCs.

V shed 2 bases and J shed 0 bases, with 11 bases lying between them. Germline values: CDR1 MNHEY, CDR2 SVGEGT. The CDR3 is made up of 16 amino acids. The rearrangement links TRBV6-2 or TRBV6-3 to TRBJ1-3, with D perhaps TRBD1 (6 bases). Sequenced: peripheral blood. The TCR comes from a woman in her twenties or thirties who had recovered from COVID-19. This CDR3 is CASSYVGASSGNTIYF. The CDR3 DNA is TGTGCCAGCAGTTACGTGGGGGCGAGCTCTGGAAACACCATATATTTT.